The clone carrying this T cell receptor beta chain was recorded at least ten times. The data are from a study of patients and donors after allogeneic stem cell transplantation. CDR1 is MNHEY and CDR2 is SVGAGI in the germline V gene. The CDR3 covers 15 residues. Losses at the gene ends were 8 bases for V and 0 bases for J; bases not matched to a gene: 8. TCRdb fed the RT-PCR reads into MiXCR, producing one record per CDR3 protein. The sample yields more than 55,000 distinct CDR3 sequences, roughly 13% seen once. Sequencing input: blood, either unsorted or a sorted T cell fraction (not recorded which). The source of this sequence is a human donor who was either an allogeneic HSCT recipient or a stem cell or donor lymphocyte infusion donor (not recorded which). It is not recorded whose cells these are; they may come from a transplant donor. The gene calls are TRBV6-5 and TRBJ2-3, with 7 bases lining up with TRBD1. The CDR3 reads CASGPTGISTDTQYF. The DNA of the CDR3 is TGTGCCAGCGGCCCGACAGGGATTAGCACAGATACGCAGTATTTT.